A single TCR beta chain is shown here with its context. This clonotype was recorded a few times. The antigen it recognizes is unknown. The sample holds no much larger clone one base away, and base qualities are not on file. This entry is derived from a study of T cells after yellow fever vaccination (dated by TCRdb to the late 2010s). About the full investigation: Libraries from fractions with low cell numbers were prepared with the SMART-Seq v4 Ultra Low Input RNA kit. To follow T-cell clones before and after both primary and booster YFV17D yellow fever vaccination, bulk TCR alpha and beta repertoires underwent longitudinal sequencing. Two healthy male donors, one aged 18 to 30 and one aged 30 to 40 years, were included in the cohort. Blood samples were taken at several timepoints before and after primary and secondary immunization, and bulk PBMC replicates and cell subsets were isolated.

Reads for this sample came from an Illumina NovaSeq 6000. TCR cDNA was synthesized by 5'RACE template switching, which introduced a universal primer site and unique molecular identifiers. cDNA synthesis was primed from both the TCR alpha and TCR beta constant segments. Library amplification used two PCR steps, and the second PCR step added sample barcodes and sequencing adapters. Sequencing of libraries was done on Illumina HiSeq 2500 (2x100 bp) or NovaSeq (2x150 bp). The authors' analysis ran thus. Demultiplexing of reads and collapsing into UMI consensus sequences were performed with MIGEC, and V(D)J alignment was carried out with MiXCR. Clonotypes responding to the vaccine were identified with edgeR on replicate PBMC samples, with the criteria of FDR below 0.01 and a log2 fold change above 5 up to day 15. Each bulk clonotype received a CD4 or CD8 identity based on whether the sequenced CD4 or CD8 repertoire contained that clonotype at higher abundance. TCRdb cleaned the public reads at Q25 with fastp, built clones with MiXCR and kept in-frame beta chains. When rows share a CDR3 protein, they turn into one entry using the most common DNA and genes. It is TCRdb's table, rather than the study itself, that gives the V and J calls and clone size. The sample includes under 400,000 distinct CDR3 sequences, with about an eighth observed a single time. Roughly 3.1% of the sample is in the top ten clones.

The germline V gene specifies SGHRS as CDR1 and YFSETQ as CDR2. Germline trimming amounts to 2 bases on V and 5 bases on J, with 6 as the count of junction bases outside the gene matches. The CDR3 runs 14 residues from the cysteine to the phenylalanine. Just CDR3 DNA is preserved here, 42 bases in frame from base 1. Study-level results and caveats: Compared with the primary T-cell response, the secondary T-cell response was faster but weaker, reaching its peak on day 5 rather than on day 15. The study included only two donors, which limits how far the findings can be generalized. After the booster, most clones that had expanded after primary vaccination were detected again (around 97% of CD4 and 88% of CD8), suggesting broad maintenance of memory. FACS-sorted repertoires could contain abundant contaminating clonotypes from the bulk population, so computational filtering was required. A small fraction of clonotypes appeared in both the CD4 and CD8 compartments, likely as a result of convergent recombination.

The treatment or condition label, as the study defines it: live attenuated yellow fever vaccine strain. PBMCs were isolated from peripheral blood using a standard Ficoll-Paque protocol. CD4 and CD8 T-cell fractions were isolated with Dynabeads CD4 and CD8 positive selection kits. TriZol was used to extract RNA from bulk PBMCs, from CD4 and CD8 fractions, and from dextramer-positive and dextramer-negative fractions. The rearrangement combines TRBV5-1 with TRBJ1-2, and 7 junction bases match TRBD1. This TCR came from a man aged 18 to 35 who received the YFV17D yellow fever vaccine. Source: CD4+ T cells sorted from PBMCs, taken 15 days after the yellow fever booster vaccination. At the DNA level, the sequence is TGCGCCAGCAGCTTAAGCTCACAGGGGTATGGCTACACCTTC. This codes for CASSLSSQGYGYTF.